The 10 T cell receptor beta chains below come from one sample, sequenced in a study of graft-versus-host responses after intestinal transplantation. Their antigen targets remain unknown. Profiling relied on immunoSEQ multiplex PCR, and the TCRdb table lists in-frame clones only, not all of them. The top ten hold approximately 0.48% of the sample, which has 90,000 to 100,000 clones, 91% seen once. The sample was unstimulated CD8+ T cells sorted from spleen or lymph node cells, taken before intestinal transplant. The receptors originated from a human donor who received an intestinal transplant.

V usage is TRBV5-1 and J usage is TRBJ2-5; D uncertain. This CDR3 is built from 13 residues. Deletions cut 1 base from V and 3 bases from J, with 7 bases between. Germline lookup yields CDR1 SGHRS and CDR2 YFSETQ. In DNA, the CDR3 is TGCGCCAGCAGCTTGCGTCAGGAAGAGACCCAGTACTTC. This gives the protein CASSLRQEETQYF.

The chain uses TRBV5-8 and TRBJ1-6; the match to TRBD1 covers 9 bases. J gave up 8 bases and V 0 bases, and 9 bases lay outside the gene matches. The germline V gene has CDR1 SGHTS and CDR2 YDEGEE. The length of the CDR3 is 17 residues. CDR3 coding DNA: TGTGCCAGCAGCTTGGTACCCACAGGGGGCCAGGATTCACCCCTCCACTTT. Translated: CASSLVPTGGQDSPLHF.

The chain uses TRBV29-1 and TRBJ2-6; 10 bases match TRBD1. The CDR3 contains 16 residues. In germline, CDR1 is SQVTM, CDR2 ANQGSEA. Trimming at V came to 7 bases and at J to 0 bases, leaving 6 bases not matched to a gene. The chain's CDR3 is CSAMDRGNSGANVLTF. The DNA of the CDR3 is TGCAGCGCCATGGACAGGGGGAACTCTGGGGCCAACGTCCTGACTTTC.

The V and J genes are TRBV28 and TRBJ1-5; D possibly corresponds to TRBD1 (6 bases). The CDR3 consists of 15 residues. V shed 3 bases and J shed 4 bases, with 13 bases lying between them. CDR1 is MDHEN, CDR2 SYDVKM, per germline. CDR3 loop: CASSFIGTPNQPQHF. The CDR3 bases are TGTGCCAGCAGTTTCATCGGGACACCGAATCAGCCCCAGCATTTT.

The rearrangement uses TRBV5-5 and TRBJ2-7; 10 nucleotides match TRBD2. Per germline, CDR1 SGHKS and CDR2 YYEKEE (reference sequence). The length of the CDR3 is 17 residues. The junction had 10 bases not matched to a gene; V was cut back by 1 base and J by 3 bases. Here the CDR3 reads CASSLLRASGGIYEQYF. CDR3 nucleotide sequence: TGTGCCAGCAGCTTGTTAAGGGCTAGCGGGGGAATCTACGAGCAGTACTTC.

This chain connects TRBV30 to TRBJ2-7, with 8 bases identical to TRBD2. V lost 3 bases, J lost 3 bases, and 7 bases stayed unmatched. The germline V gene has CDR1 GTSNPN and CDR2 SVGIG (reference sequence). CDR3 length equals 14 residues. Here the CDR3 DNA reads TGTGCCTGGAGCGCGGGACTAGGAGACTACGAGCAGTACTTC. This encodes CAWSAGLGDYEQYF.

In this sample, this clone turned up once. This chain connects TRBV5-6 to TRBJ2-7; 9 bases align to TRBD2. After removal of 2 bases from V and 2 bases from J, the junction contained 2 bases not matched to a gene. Germline lookup yields CDR1 SGHDT and CDR2 YYEEEE. The CDR3 extends over 14 amino acids. CDR3: CASSFASGTYEQYF. CDR3 DNA: TGTGCCAGCAGCTTTGCTAGCGGGACCTACGAGCAGTACTTC.

J is TRBJ2-5 and V is TRBV4-1; the match to TRBD2 covers 12 bases. After removal of 0 bases from V and 5 bases from J, the junction contained 7 bases not matched to a gene. CDR3 length: 17 residues. CDR1 is MGHRA, CDR2 YSYEKL, per germline. CDR3 in DNA: TGCGCCAGCAGCCAAGAGGCTAGCGGGAGGGTCGGGGAGACCCAGTACTTC. Its translation is CASSQEASGRVGETQYF.

The chain has TRBV5-1 and TRBJ1-1; D gene unclear. Trimming removed 3 bases from V and 1 base from J, with 7 bases in between. This CDR3 region has 13 residues. Germline CDR1 SGHRS, CDR2 YFSETQ. The chain's CDR3 is CASSSEGNTEAFF. CDR3 bases: TGCGCCAGCAGCTCGGAGGGGAACACTGAAGCTTTCTTT. The variable domain in full, with the rest retrieved from reference TRBV5-1 and TRBJ1-1, is KAGVTQTPRYLIKTRGQQVTLSCSPISGHRSVSWYQQTPGQGLQFLFEYFSETQRNKGNFPGRFSGRQFSNSRSEMNVSTLELGDSALYLCASSSEGNTEAFFGQGTRLTVV.

This sequence joins TRBV19 and TRBJ2-7; 9 bases fit TRBD1. CDR3 length equals 18 residues. Germline trimming cut 4 bases from V and 3 bases from J; bases unmatched to any gene: 16. Germline-derived CDR1 and CDR2 are LNHDA and SQIVND (reference sequence). The CDR3 protein is CASSRGGTGPQGLYEQYF. As DNA, the CDR3 is TGTGCCAGTAGTAGAGGTGGGACAGGGCCTCAAGGCCTCTACGAGCAGTACTTC.